Detailed here is one T cell receptor (beta chain). The antigen is not known. Trimming took off 7 bases at V and 8 bases at J, with 14 bases between the two ends. CDR1 LNHDA and CDR2 SQIVND come from the germline V gene (reference sequence). This CDR3 has 12 residues. The data were obtained in a study of HIV-infected patients and healthy controls. Overall study context: In most of the 16 patients, CD4 counts climbed slightly after three months but remained subnormal. Study results and limitations: Compared with untreated HIV+ repertoires, healthy controls showed roughly threefold more distinct CDR3s and higher Shannon diversity. Compared with controls, mean Gini indices were significantly raised in HIV-infected repertoires, possibly indicating oligoclonality.

Whole blood was used without fractionation, so all unsorted peripheral T cells were included. 500 ng RNA was reverse transcribed with alpha and beta constant-region primers. Alpha and beta chain libraries were made separately by chain-specific third strand synthesis with multiplexing indices. TCRdb analysed the 5' RACE reads with MiXCR anew, one entry per CDR3 protein. The data contain 8,000 to 10,000 distinct CDR3 sequences, roughly 7% of them singletons. This chain uses TRBV19 with TRBJ1-2; a weak D match, TRBD1 (5 bases). Sample: blood, taken before antiretroviral therapy. The source of this sequence is an adult with HIV infection. The CDR3, as DNA: TGTGCCAGTACCGACAGCTTTTTAGGCTACACCTTC. Amino acid sequence: CASTDSFLGYTF.